Presented here are 17 T cell receptor beta chains from one specimen sequenced in a study of cytomegalovirus exposure and HLA in healthy donors. Primers included in the PCR were 60 Vbeta and 13 Jbeta primers. Data came from immunoSEQ multiplex PCR; TCRdb stores just in-frame clones and leaves some out. Counted here are some 180,000 clones, over 75% occurring once; the ten biggest clones make up less than 3%. The sequencing sample was made of PBMCs. Receptors were obtained from a woman aged 25 to 39 in good health and CMV-seronegative.

The rearrangement links TRBV7-2 to TRBJ1-3; D gene ambiguous. With 5 bases removed from V and 0 bases from J, the gap between germline ends came to 8 bases. This CDR3 is 14 amino acids long. Germline V gene sequence: CDR1 SGHTA, CDR2 FQGNSA. CDR3 sequence: CASSKASSGNTIYF. The CDR3 DNA follows: TGTGCCAGCAGCAAAGCGAGCTCTGGAAACACCATATATTTT. Drawing the rest from reference TRBV7-2 and TRBJ1-3, the complete variable domain is GAGVSQSPSNKVTEKGKDVELRCDPISGHTALYWYRQSLGQGLEFLIYFQGNSAPDKSGLPSDRFSAERTGGSVSTLTIQRTQQEDSAVYLCASSKASSGNTIYFGEGSWLTVV.

The CDR3 reads CASSHEPGLVETDTQYF. DNA of the CDR3: TGTGCCAGCAGCCATGAACCAGGACTAGTTGAAACAGATACGCAGTATTTT. This chain links TRBV4-2 with TRBJ2-3, with TRBD2 identical over 7 bases. CDR1 is LGHNA, CDR2 YNFKEQ, per germline. V lost 3 bases and J lost 3; bases outside the gene matches: 12. This CDR3 has 17 residues.

J is TRBJ2-4 and V is TRBV10-3, with a weak D call TRBD2 (5 bases). The CDR3 length is 12 residues. Germline values: CDR1 ENHRY, CDR2 SYGVKD. The V end lost 4 bases, the J end lost 8 bases, and 9 bases lay between the germline ends. In DNA, the CDR3 is TGTGCCATCAGTGCGGGGAGAGACATTCAGTACTTC. Amino acids: CAISAGRDIQYF.

Here the CDR3 DNA reads TGTGCCAGCAGCGTAGTGGGAGGTGAAGCTTTCTTT. Protein sequence: CASSVVGGEAFF. J is TRBJ1-1 and V is TRBV9, with no clear D. The germline V gene has CDR1 SGDLS and CDR2 YYNGEE. The CDR3 is 12 residues long. Trimming took off 0 bases at V and 7 bases at J, with 7 bases between the two ends.

In this sample, this clone turned up once. The chain is built from TRBV6-1 and TRBJ1-4, with a possible D match to TRBD1 (5 bases). CDR1 and CDR2 from the germline V gene are MNHNS and SASEGT. The CDR3 is 14 amino acids. V gave up 6 bases and J gave up 8 bases, with 16 bases separating them. This CDR3 reads CASSPQGGAEKLFF. The CDR3 DNA reads as TGTGCCAGCAGCCCCCAGGGAGGGGCGGAAAAACTGTTTTTT.

In the case of this clone: The sample contains more than one DNA sequence encoding this CDR3. The chain links TRBV5-1 to TRBJ1-2; weak D call: TRBD1 (5 bases). V was cut by 0 bases and J by 2 bases, with 8 bases left in between. This CDR3 contains 14 residues. CDR1 is SGHRS, CDR2 YFSETQ, per germline. This CDR3 is CASSLDGGNYGYTF. CDR3 DNA sequence: TGCGCCAGCAGCTTGGACGGGGGGAACTATGGCTACACCTTC.

The chain carries TRBV4-2 and TRBJ1-2, with TRBD1 matching over 8 bases. From germline, CDR1 is LGHNA and CDR2 YNFKEQ. The ends lost 3 bases at V and 8 bases at J; junction bases unmatched: 14. CDR3 length: 16 residues. As DNA, the CDR3 is TGTGCCAGCAGCCATTCACCTGACAGGGGATTCAAGGGCTACACCTTC. It translates to CASSHSPDRGFKGYTF.

The chain links TRBV28 to TRBJ1-4, with D possibly TRBD1 on 5 matching bases. The germline V gene encodes CDR1 MDHEN and CDR2 SYDVKM. V was clipped by 3 bases and J by 2 bases, with 13 bases between them. The length of the CDR3 is 16 residues. In nucleotides, the CDR3 is TGTGCCAGCAGTTTTCAGGGATTGGCGACTAATGAAAAACTGTTTTTT. Its protein is CASSFQGLATNEKLFF.

This clone was observed once. The chain couples TRBV18 to TRBJ1-2, with 8 positions matching TRBD1. Germline V gene lookup returns CDR1 KGHSH and CDR2 LQKENI. The CDR3 runs 13 residues. V was clipped by 4 bases and J by 6 bases; unmatched bases: 4. DNA for the CDR3: TGTGCCAGCTCACACGACAGGGGAAATGGCTACACCTTC. Protein sequence: CASSHDRGNGYTF. Variable domain in full (rest from reference TRBV18 and TRBJ1-2): NAGVMQNPRHLVRRRGQEARLRCSPMKGHSHVYWYRQLPEEGLKFMVYLQKENIIDESGMPKERFSAEFPKEGPSILRIQQVVRGDSAAYFCASSHDRGNGYTFGSGTRLTVV.

CDR3 DNA sequence: TGTGCCTGGAGTCAAAGACCGAGGACAGGGACCTTATACGAGCAGTACTTC. It yields the protein CAWSQRPRTGTLYEQYF. The chain joins TRBV30 to TRBJ2-7; TRBD1 aligns across 8 bases. Trimming took 2 bases from V and 4 from J; bases not matched to a gene: 16. Germline V gene sequence: CDR1 GTSNPN, CDR2 SVGIG (reference sequence). The length of the CDR3 is 17 residues. Drawing the rest from reference TRBV30 and TRBJ2-7, the complete variable domain is SQTIHQWPATLVQPVGSPLSLECTVEGTSNPNLYWYRQAAGRGLQLLFYSVGIGQISSEVPQNLSASRPQDRQFILSSKKLLLSDSGFYLCAWSQRPRTGTLYEQYFGPGTRLTVT.

The chain is built from TRBV5-6 and TRBJ2-6, with D perhaps TRBD1 (5 bases). CDR3 length equals 18 residues. CDR1 and CDR2 (germline): SGHDT, YYEEEE. V was trimmed by 0 bases and J by 0 bases, leaving 13 bases between them. The CDR3 protein is CASSLVGQEDSGANVLTF. In DNA form, the CDR3 reads TGTGCCAGCAGCTTGGTGGGGCAGGAAGACTCTGGGGCCAACGTCCTGACTTTC. Full variable domain (rest looked up from reference TRBV5-6 and TRBJ2-6): DAGVTQSPTHLIKTRGQQVTLRCSPKSGHDTVSWYQQALGQGPQFIFQYYEEEERQRGNFPDRFSGHQFPNYSSELNVNALLLGDSALYLCASSLVGQEDSGANVLTFGAGSRLTVL.

This clone appeared a few times. The gene calls are TRBV14 and TRBJ1-2; maybe TRBD1 (6 bases). The CDR3 runs 13 residues. The germline V and J ends were trimmed by 1 base and 4 bases, with 7 bases remaining between them. Germline V lookup: CDR1 SGHDN, CDR2 FVKESK. CDR3 sequence reads: CASSQGQVYGYTF. CDR3 in DNA: TGTGCCAGCAGCCAAGGACAGGTCTATGGCTACACCTTC.

J is TRBJ2-3 and V is TRBV2; the match to TRBD2 covers 7 bases. Per the germline V gene, CDR1 is SNHLY and CDR2 is FYNNEI. The CDR3 has 13 amino acids. V lost 1 base and J lost 10; bases outside the gene matches: 5. The CDR3 is CASSEGGGTSQYF. The CDR3 DNA reads as TGTGCCAGCAGTGAAGGGGGAGGGACTTCGCAGTATTTT. Variable domain in full (rest from reference TRBV2 and TRBJ2-3): EPEVTQTPSHQVTQMGQEVILRCVPISNHLYFYWYRQILGQKVEFLVSFYNNEISEKSEIFDDQFSVERPDGSNFTLKIRSTKLEDSAMYFCASSEGGGTSQYFGPGTRLTVL.

The chain combines TRBV7-8 with TRBJ2-6; no definite D call. The CDR3 contains 17 residues. The germline gives CDR1 SGHVS, CDR2 FQNEAQ. The germline V and J ends were trimmed by 0 bases and 0 bases, with 9 bases remaining between them. The CDR3: CASSLAGSYSGANVLTF. The CDR3 nucleotides are TGTGCCAGCAGCTTAGCCGGTTCCTACTCTGGGGCCAACGTCCTGACTTTC.

The gene calls are TRBV19 and TRBJ1-4; D not certain. This CDR3 has 15 amino acids. From germline, CDR1 is LNHDA and CDR2 SQIVND (reference sequence). V lost 5 bases to trimming and J lost 8 bases, with 18 bases between them. The CDR3 nucleotides read TGTGCCAGTAGTCATGCGGGCCCAGCGTCCGAAAAACTGTTTTTT. This encodes CASSHAGPASEKLFF.

The V call is TRBV11-3, the J call TRBJ2-2; possibly TRBD1 for D (6 bases). The CDR3 extends over 13 amino acids. Deletions cut 5 bases from V and 6 bases from J, with 10 bases between. The germline CDR1 and CDR2 sequences are SGHNT and YENEEA. This chain's CDR3 is CASSHRDPGELFF. The DNA of the CDR3 is TGTGCCAGCAGCCACAGGGACCCCGGGGAGCTGTTTTTT.

The V call is TRBV14, the J call TRBJ2-2; TRBD2 might be the D (6 bases). This CDR3 has 15 amino acids. Germline values: CDR1 SGHDN, CDR2 FVKESK. The V and J ends lost 0 bases and 7 bases respectively, with 12 bases between them. The CDR3, as DNA: TGTGCCAGCAGCCAAGATCTAGGGCGGGGCGGGGAGCTGTTTTTT. Protein: CASSQDLGRGGELFF.